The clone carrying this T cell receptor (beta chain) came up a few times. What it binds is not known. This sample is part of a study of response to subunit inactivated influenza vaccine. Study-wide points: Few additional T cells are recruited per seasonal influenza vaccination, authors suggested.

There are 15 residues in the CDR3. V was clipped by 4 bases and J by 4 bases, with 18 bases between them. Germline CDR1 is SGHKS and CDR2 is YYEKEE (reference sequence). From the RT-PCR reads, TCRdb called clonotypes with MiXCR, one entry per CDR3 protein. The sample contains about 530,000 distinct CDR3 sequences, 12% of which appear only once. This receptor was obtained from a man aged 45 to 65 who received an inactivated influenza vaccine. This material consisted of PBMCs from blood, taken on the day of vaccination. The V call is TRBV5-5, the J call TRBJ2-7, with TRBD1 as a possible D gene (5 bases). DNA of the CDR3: TGTGCCAGCAGCCTCTCAGGGTACAGTCTATACGAGCAGTACTTC. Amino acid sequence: CASSLSGYSLYEQYF. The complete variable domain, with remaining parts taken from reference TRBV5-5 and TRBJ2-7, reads DAGVTQSPTHLIKTRGQQVTLRCSPISGHKSVSWYQQVLGQGPQFIFQYYEKEERGRGNFPDRFSARQFPNYSSELNVNALLLGDSALYLCASSLSGYSLYEQYFGPGTRLTVT.